This T cell receptor (beta chain) was observed in a study of blood T cell repertoires in COVID-19. The assay was immunoSEQ multiplex PCR, and TCRdb's table has in-frame clones only and misses some. The sample consists of approximately 210,000 clones, 80% of them appearing once. This clone was seen only a few times. Sequenced: PBMCs or T cells enriched from blood (not recorded which). The sequence came from a young man with acute COVID-19.

CDR3 amino acids: CASSYSRGDEQFF. In DNA form, the CDR3 reads TGTGCCAGCAGTTACTCGAGAGGAGACGAGCAGTTCTTC. The chain carries TRBV6-5 and TRBJ2-1; no reliable D call. V was pared by 0 bases and J by 10 bases, with 10 bases between. The germline CDR1 and CDR2 sequences are MNHEY and SVGAGI. The CDR3 is 13 amino acids.